This T cell receptor beta chain is drawn from a study of CD8 T cells in Susac syndrome. The authors reverse transcribed about 0.45 to 1 ug RNA with random hexamers. TCRdb redid the calling of the immunoSEQ multiplex PCR reads with MiXCR, one entry per CDR3 protein. The table includes 150,000 to 200,000 distinct CDR3 sequences, about 95% detected once. The CDR3 runs 13 residues. V gave up 8 bases and J gave up 3 bases; unmatched junction bases: 5. Germline CDR1 and CDR2: DFQATT and SNEGSKA (reference sequence). This clonotype was obtained from a human donor in good health. The chain uses TRBV20-1 and TRBJ1-1; 11 positions agree with TRBD1. The sequencing sample was made of CD4+ T cells from PBMCs. The CDR3 spells CSSPGQGDTEAFF. CDR3 coding DNA: TGCAGTTCTCCGGGACAGGGGGACACTGAAGCTTTCTTT.